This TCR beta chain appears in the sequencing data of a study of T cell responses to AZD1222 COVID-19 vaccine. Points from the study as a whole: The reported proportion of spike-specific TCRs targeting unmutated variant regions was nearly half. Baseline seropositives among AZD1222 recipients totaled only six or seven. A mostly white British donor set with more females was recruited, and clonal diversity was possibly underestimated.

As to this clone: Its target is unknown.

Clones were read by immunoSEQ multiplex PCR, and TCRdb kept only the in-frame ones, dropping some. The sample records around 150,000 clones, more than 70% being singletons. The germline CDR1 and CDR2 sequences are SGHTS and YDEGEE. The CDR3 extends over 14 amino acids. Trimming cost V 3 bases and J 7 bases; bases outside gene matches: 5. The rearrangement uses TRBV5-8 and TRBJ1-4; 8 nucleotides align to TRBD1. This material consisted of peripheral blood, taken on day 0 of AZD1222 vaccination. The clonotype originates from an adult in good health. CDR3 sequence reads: CASSSVTGAEKLFF. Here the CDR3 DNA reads TGTGCCAGCAGCTCTGTGACAGGGGCTGAAAAACTGTTTTTT. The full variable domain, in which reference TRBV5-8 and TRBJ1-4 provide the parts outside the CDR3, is EAGVTQSPTHLIKTRGQQATLRCSPISGHTSVYWYQQALGLGLQFLLWYDEGEERNRGNFPPRFSGRQFPNYSSELNVNALELEDSALYLCASSSVTGAEKLFFGSGTQLSVL.